The clone carrying this TCR beta chain has only a few counts. The antigen is undetermined. The CDR3 contains 14 residues. Germline CDR1 DFQATT, CDR2 SNEGSKA (reference sequence). V lost 5 bases to trimming and J lost 5 bases; unmatched junction nucleotides: 8. This specimen comes from a study of T cells in Graves' hyperthyroidism and ophthalmopathy. Study in general: Blood was drawn when the patient was first diagnosed and still untreated. Study-wide results and limits: Blood also contained most expanded thyroid clonotypes above 0.001. Ophthalmopathy, as predicted by the model, came a median 6.5 months after the prediction.

Reasons for excluding patients were uncontrolled infection, other autoimmune disease, pregnancy or lactation. Amplification yielded TCR beta CDR3 regions, with RNA transcripts as the source. Initially, a first-round RT-PCR of the TCR CDR3 employed the HTBI primer set. TCRdb re-called the multiplex PCR reads through MiXCR, storing one row per CDR3 protein. The data hold 700,000 or so distinct CDR3 sequences, with about a sixth observed a single time. This rearrangement joins TRBV20-1 to TRBJ2-2, with 7 bases lining up with TRBD2. Sequenced sample: blood. This TCR was sampled from a man younger than 35 with Graves' hyperthyroidism. CDR3 nucleotide sequence: TGCAGTGCTGGAGCGGGGCCGGGGACCGGGGAGCTGTTTTTT. This codes for CSAGAGPGTGELFF.